The 15 T cell receptor beta chains given below trace back to one sample, sequenced in a study of blood T cell repertoires in COVID-19 (dated by TCRdb to 2020 to 2022). The library was obtained by the immunoSEQ multiplex PCR assay. The source is immuneACCESS, and TCRdb retained only in-frame sequences with V and J called. Part of the clones is not carried over; for the studies checked, unresolved V genes explain less than half of this, and the remainder is unexplained. Recorded for this sample are 180,000 or so clones; about 86% of them occurred a single time. Over 9.5% of the sample lies in the top ten. The sequencing input was peripheral blood. The receptors were gathered from a woman aged 55-69 years with COVID-19, enrolled during active disease.

V is TRBV13 and J is TRBJ1-4, with D possibly matching TRBD1 (6 bases). Germline lookup yields CDR1 PRHDT and CDR2 FYEKMQ (reference sequence). The CDR3 covers 18 residues. Trimming took 7 bases from V and 0 from J, leaving 21 bases between them. CDR3 region: CASMLTTGIVSTNEKLFF. The CDR3, as DNA: TGTGCCAGCATGTTAACAACAGGGATCGTCTCAACTAATGAAAAACTGTTTTTT.

This clone has only one observation. The chain combines TRBV7-3 with TRBJ2-7, with no clear D. Germline assignment: CDR1 SGHTA and CDR2 FQGTGA. This CDR3 region has 13 residues. V lost 4 bases, J lost 2 bases, and 9 bases lay in between. DNA of the CDR3: TGTGCCAGCAGCTATGGGCAGGCCTACGAGCAGTACTTC. Translation gives CASSYGQAYEQYF. The full variable domain, its missing parts supplied by reference TRBV7-3 and TRBJ2-7, is GAGVSQTPSNKVTEKGKYVELRCDPISGHTALYWYRQSLGQGPEFLIYFQGTGAADDSGLPNDRFFAVRPEGSVSTLKIQRTERGDSAVYLCASSYGQAYEQYFGPGTRLTVT.

The chain combines TRBV9 with TRBJ1-3; 8 bases match TRBD1. This CDR3 region has 15 residues. The V gene end was trimmed by 4 bases and the J gene end by 6 bases; junction bases not matched to a gene: 9. Per germline, CDR1 SGDLS and CDR2 YYNGEE. CDR3 loop: CASSSSPGGQNTIYF. The CDR3 bases are TGTGCCAGCAGCTCCAGTCCAGGGGGCCAAAACACCATATATTTT. The complete variable domain, with remaining parts taken from reference TRBV9 and TRBJ1-3, reads DSGVTQTPKHLITATGQRVTLRCSPRSGDLSVYWYQQSLDQGLQFLIQYYNGEERAKGNILERFSAQQFPDLHSELNLSSLELGDSALYFCASSSSPGGQNTIYFGEGSWLTVV.

The chain uses TRBV5-3 and TRBJ1-3; D may be TRBD1 (6 bases). TRBV5-3 is filed as an ORF, its function uncertain. Between the trimmed V and J ends, which lost 1 base and 0 bases, there was a span of 11 bases. This CDR3 has 16 amino acids. The CDR3 sequence is CARSLTTGFSGNTIYF. The CDR3 DNA is TGTGCCAGAAGCTTGACGACAGGCTTCTCTGGAAACACCATATATTTT.

This clone came up a few times. The genes are TRBV12-1 and TRBJ1-2. TRBV12-1 is labeled a pseudogene. The CDR3 contains 17 residues. CDR3 nucleotides: TGTGCCAGCAGCATTCTTTTTTCCGCGAAGCCTAACTATGGCTACACCTTC. This sequence encodes CASSILFSAKPNYGYTF.

The chain links TRBV5-1 to TRBJ1-1; 7 bases align to TRBD1. The CDR3 contains 15 residues. V trimming: 6 bases; J trimming: 4 bases; junction bases outside the gene matches: 12. Germline assignment: CDR1 SGHRS and CDR2 YFSETQ. The CDR3 sequence is CASNPTGIDGTEAFF. Here the CDR3 DNA reads TGCGCCAGCAATCCGACAGGGATCGATGGCACTGAAGCTTTCTTT.

The chain carries TRBV3-1 (or the pseudogene TRBV3-2) and TRBJ2-3, with D perhaps TRBD2 (7 bases). This CDR3 has 17 amino acids. V was clipped by 4 bases and J by 5 bases, with 22 bases between them. The V gene's germline CDR1 is LGHDT and CDR2 YNNKEL (reference sequence). For the CDR3, the DNA is TGTGCCAGCAGCCTGGGAGGGGCAGGGGATTTCATAGATACGCAGTATTTT. This encodes CASSLGGAGDFIDTQYF.

This rearrangement joins TRBV2 to TRBJ1-5, with TRBD1 as a possible D gene (5 bases). The germline CDR1 and CDR2 sequences are SNHLY and FYNNEI. This CDR3 has 15 residues. The V gene lost 1 base and the J gene lost 2 bases, with 9 bases spanning the gap. In DNA, the CDR3 is TGTGCCAGCAGTGAAGGTCGGGGGGGCAATCAGCCCCAGCATTTT. It codes for CASSEGRGGNQPQHF.

J is TRBJ1-4 and V is TRBV6-6, with D maybe TRBD1 (5 bases). This CDR3 comprises 15 residues. Trimming cost V 6 bases and J 7 bases, with 18 bases left between them. Germline CDR1 is MNHNY and CDR2 is SVGAGI (reference sequence). The DNA of the CDR3 is TGTGCCAGCAGAGAAAGGGGAGGGGCTGGTGAAAAACTGTTTTTT. Protein: CASRERGGAGEKLFF.

On this clone: Compared with germline, one end of the junction differs, possibly owing to a read error. The chain couples TRBV18 to TRBJ2-1; D may be TRBD1 (5 bases). Germline CDR1 KGHSH, CDR2 LQKENI. This CDR3 region has 14 residues. CDR3: CASSPPITDNEQFF. As DNA, the CDR3 is TGTGCCAGCTCACCCCCTATAACGGACAATGAACAGTTCTTC.

The chain combines TRBV5-3 with TRBJ1-2, with 7 positions matching TRBD1. TRBV5-3 is annotated as an ORF whose role is uncertain. CDR3 length: 18 amino acids. V shed 6 bases and J 4 bases; nucleotides not matched to a gene: 21. The CDR3 bases are TGTGCCAGAATCACAGGGGTAAGACCGCCCCAACCTGTCTATGGCTACACCTTC. Amino acid sequence: CARITGVRPPQPVYGYTF.

This chain connects TRBV5-6 to TRBJ2-1; D unresolved. The V end lost 1 base, the J end lost 2 bases, and 13 bases lay between the germline ends. The CDR3 length is 16 residues. Germline CDR1 SGHDT, CDR2 YYEEEE. Here the CDR3 DNA reads TGTGCCAGCAGCTTGAATCCAGATGTGACCTACAATGAGCAGTTCTTC. Translating gives CASSLNPDVTYNEQFF.

CDR3 bases: TGCAGCGTTGCATCTACAGGGGGCGGTATTAATGAGCAGTTCTTC. Encoded protein: CSVASTGGGINEQFF. The chain couples TRBV29-1 to TRBJ2-1, with 9 bases matching TRBD1. The CDR3 loop spans 15 amino acids. Trimming cost V 4 bases and J 7 bases; bases outside gene matches: 11. The germline V gene has CDR1 SQVTM and CDR2 ANQGSEA.

The rearrangement links TRBV11-2 to TRBJ2-5, with D possibly TRBD1 on 5 matching bases. CDR3 size: 17 residues. CDR1 is SGHAT and CDR2 is FQNNGV in the germline V gene. V gave up 0 bases and J gave up 3 bases, with 17 bases separating them. CDR3 in DNA: TGTGCCAGCAGCTTAGATGGTTTAGGGGTATCTGAAGAGACCCAGTACTTC. The encoded protein is CASSLDGLGVSEETQYF.

This clone was observed once. This rearrangement joins TRBV12-3 or TRBV12-4 to TRBJ1-5; tentatively, D is TRBD1 (5 bases). The CDR3 extends over 13 amino acids. V lost 2 bases, J lost 7 bases, and 9 bases lay in between. CDR3 region: CASSLRGDQPQHF. As DNA, the CDR3 is TGTGCCAGCAGTTTAAGGGGTGACCAGCCCCAGCATTTT.